These 3 T cell receptor beta chains were all obtained from the same sample, sequenced in a study of T cell clusters in autoimmune cytopenias. One tube held mixed TRB-A and TRB-B primer pools for touch-down PCR. TCRdb re-called the multiplex PCR reads; every CDR3 protein appears as one record, without DNA. Its table lists about 4,100 distinct CDR3 sequences. Some 38,000 genome equivalents of blood DNA were amplified for TRB. These same records also appear under a second study, on T cell repertoires in aging, cancer and after chemotherapy.

The sample consisted of peripheral blood. These receptors were taken from a human donor in good health.

This clonotype is medium-sized by frequency. This chain uses TRBV6-1 with TRBJ2-3; TCRdb's assignment of TRBD1 cannot be checked, as there is no DNA. The CDR3 is 15 amino acids. In germline, CDR1 is MNHNS, CDR2 SASEGT. This CDR3 is CASSAGGGSTDTQYF.

This clonotype is identified as medium-sized from frequency. The genes are TRBV6-1 and TRBJ2-1. The CDR3 has 15 amino acids. In germline, CDR1 is MNHNS, CDR2 SASEGT. The CDR3 reads CASRAGGYSYNEQFF.

This clonotype is deemed medium-sized by its frequency. V gene TRBV12-3 or TRBV12-4 combines with J gene TRBJ2-7; absent DNA, TCRdb's TRBD1 call cannot be checked. The CDR3 consists of 15 residues. The CDR3 loop reads CASSLMGQATYEQYF.